Included here is one T cell receptor (beta chain) sequence, with context. These data belong to a study of T cells after yellow fever vaccination. TCRdb reprocessed the 5' RACE reads with MiXCR, giving one entry per CDR3 protein. The sample gives more than 75,000 distinct CDR3 sequences, over 8% of which show up once; 16% is in the top ten. The sample consisted of CD8+ T cells not binding an NS4B(214-222) dextramer, sorted from PBMCs, taken approximately 15 days after the first yellow fever vaccination. The receptor's source is a man aged 18 to 30 who received the YFV17D yellow fever vaccine.

CDR3: CASSLRGETQYF. CDR3 DNA: TGTGCCAGCAGCTTACGGGGAGAGACCCAGTACTTC. J is TRBJ2-5 and V is TRBV7-2; maybe TRBD2 (5 bases). Germline V gene sequence: CDR1 SGHTA, CDR2 FQGNSA. The CDR3 spans 12 residues. V was trimmed by 2 bases and J by 4 bases, leaving 5 bases between them.